The rows below give T cell receptor beta chains drawn from one sample of a study of T-cell reconstitution after alpha-beta-depleted transplantation in children. Using its own MiXCR run on the PCR reads, TCRdb lists one record per CDR3 protein. The sample records about 440,000 distinct CDR3 sequences, 43% being singletons. This specimen was PBMCs, taken before TCRalphabeta/CD19-depleted stem cell transplant. The receptors come from a girl aged 2 to 10 with aplastic anemia, due to receive a stem cell transplant. CDR3s include the opening cysteine and the closing phenylalanine or tryptophan. The D gene is left open where the match is weak. Not every row has a clone size; where given, it reads once, few, many or a size class.

j_call,clone_size,cdr3_length,d_call,v_call,cdr3_nt,cdr3_aa
TRBJ2-5,.,15,TRBD2,TRBV27,TGTGCCAGCAGTGCCCCCCTAGCGGTGGGACAGACCCAGTACTTC,CASSAPLAVGQTQYF
TRBJ2-7,.,13,TRBD2,TRBV2,TGTGCCATTTCTAGCGGGGCCCTCTACGAGCAGTACTTC,CAISSGALYEQYF
TRBJ2-1,.,16,TRBD2,TRBV28,TGTGCCAGCAGTTTAGGAGGGGCGGGGGAAAACAATGAGCAGTTCTTC,CASSLGGAGENNEQFF
TRBJ1-1,many,14,.,TRBV18,TGTGCCAGCTCAGTACAGGGTTTAAACACTGAAGCTTTCTTT,CASSVQGLNTEAFF
TRBJ1-3,.,11,.,TRBV2,TGTGCCAGCGGGGGGACGGACACCATATATTTT,CASGGTDTIYF
TRBJ2-2,.,15,.,TRBV19,TGTGCCAGTAGTATAGCCCACTCTAACACCGGGGAGCTGTTTTTT,CASSIAHSNTGELFF
TRBJ1-4,.,13,.,TRBV20-1,TGCAGTGCCAGGGAGGGCCTTGGTGAAAAACTGTTTTTT,CSAREGLGEKLFF
TRBJ2-7,few,16,.,TRBV11-2,TGTGCCAGCAGCCCTATGGTAGGCCGGGGGTTGTACGAGCAGTACTTC,CASSPMVGRGLYEQYF
TRBJ1-3,few,14,TRBD1,TRBV20-1,TGCAGTGCGAGGGACAGGGTTACTGGAAACACCATATATTTT,CSARDRVTGNTIYF
TRBJ2-7,few,12,.,TRBV20-1,TGCAGTGCCAATGGACAGACCTACGAGCAGTACTTC,CSANGQTYEQYF
TRBJ2-7,.,15,TRBD1,TRBV30,TGTGCCTGGAGCCAGGGGACAGGGGGCTTGTACGAGCAGTACTTC,CAWSQGTGGLYEQYF
TRBJ2-3,many,18,TRBD2,TRBV5-1,TGCGCCAGCAGCTTGGCCGTCTCTAGCGGGAGTATTGCAGATACGCAGTATTTT,CASSLAVSSGSIADTQYF
TRBJ2-7,few,13,TRBD2,TRBV20-1,TGCAGTGCTAGGCAGCGGGAGAGCTACGAGCAGTACTTC,CSARQRESYEQYF
TRBJ2-7,many,16,TRBD2,TRBV28,TGTGCCAGCAGTCCCACCGGAACTAGCGGACTATACGAGCAGTACTTC,CASSPTGTSGLYEQYF
TRBJ2-6,many,18,.,TRBV20-1,TGCAGTGCCCAAGTTGGACACGCCCGGGCCTCTGGGGCCAACGTCCTGACTTTC,CSAQVGHARASGANVLTF
TRBJ2-3,.,15,TRBD2,TRBV7-2,TGTGCCAGCAGCCACCTAGCGGGGGGGTTCGATACGCAGTATTTT,CASSHLAGGFDTQYF
TRBJ2-6,many,15,.,TRBV5-1,TGTGCCAGCAGCTTGGAGGGTCCCGGGGCCAACGTCCTGACTTTC,CASSLEGPGANVLTF
TRBJ2-1,few,11,.,TRBV20-1,TGCAGTGCTCTCTCCTACAATGAGCAGTTCTTC,CSALSYNEQFF
TRBJ2-3,few,14,.,TRBV29-1,TGCAGCGGGACAGGAGCGGGGGCAACAGATACGCAGTATTTT,CSGTGAGATDTQYF